The 7 T cell receptor beta chains reported below all come from one sample, sequenced in a study of blood T cells in healthy people across ages. Next came a second PCR, run for about 7 to 12 cycles, which used a sample-barcoded 5' primer along with a J-beta primer mix. TCRdb ran MiXCR on the 5' RACE reads and lists one entry per CDR3 protein. The sample carries 550,000 to 750,000 distinct CDR3 sequences, roughly 21% recorded once. Input material: blood. These receptors were obtained from a man between 70 and 80 years old in good health.

The J gene is TRBJ1-1, the V gene TRBV5-1; D uncertain. The CDR3 extends over 13 amino acids. Germline lookup yields CDR1 SGHRS and CDR2 YFSETQ. Between the trimmed V and J ends, which lost 3 bases and 1 base, there was a span of 7 bases. CDR3 amino acids: CASSWQKNTEAFF. The CDR3, as DNA: TGCGCCAGCAGCTGGCAGAAGAACACTGAAGCTTTCTTT.

V usage is TRBV6-6 and J usage is TRBJ1-2; TRBD1 matches 8 bases. V gave up 4 bases and J gave up 3 bases; unmatched junction bases: 7. The CDR3 contains 15 residues. The V gene's germline CDR1 is MNHNY and CDR2 SVGAGI (reference sequence). The CDR3 DNA reads TGTGCCAGCAGTTCAGGACAGGGAAGGTACTATGGCTACACCTTC. Its translation is CASSSGQGRYYGYTF.

The chain couples TRBV20-1 to TRBJ2-7; D remains unclear. The V end lost 3 bases, the J end lost 4 bases, and 10 bases lay between the germline ends. This CDR3 has 12 amino acids. Looked up from germline, CDR1 is DFQATT and CDR2 is SNEGSKA (reference sequence). The CDR3 coding sequence is TGCAGTGCTAGTCGAGTCGCGTACGAGCAGTACTTC. It codes for CSASRVAYEQYF.

This clonotype was seen just once. The chain joins TRBV5-1 to TRBJ1-2; D unclear. Germline V gives CDR1 SGHRS, CDR2 YFSETQ. The CDR3 runs 16 residues. Between the trimmed V and J ends, which lost 0 bases and 0 bases, there was a span of 12 bases. CDR3 protein: CASSLDGWLANYGYTF. The CDR3 nucleotides are TGCGCCAGCAGCTTGGACGGCTGGCTGGCTAACTATGGCTACACCTTC. The full variable domain, in which reference TRBV5-1 and TRBJ1-2 provide the parts outside the CDR3, is KAGVTQTPRYLIKTRGQQVTLSCSPISGHRSVSWYQQTPGQGLQFLFEYFSETQRNKGNFPGRFSGRQFSNSRSEMNVSTLELGDSALYLCASSLDGWLANYGYTFGSGTRLTVV.

This clonotype has a handful of counts. The chain is built from TRBV15 and TRBJ2-1; 7 bases match TRBD2. V lost 3 bases, J lost 3 bases, and 8 bases stayed unmatched. The CDR3 loop spans 16 amino acids. From germline, CDR1 is LNHNV and CDR2 YYDKDF (reference sequence). DNA of the CDR3: TGTGCCACCAGCAGGAGGGGAGGGGTGGACTACAATGAGCAGTTCTTC. Protein sequence: CATSRRGGVDYNEQFF. Using reference TRBV15 and TRBJ2-1 for the parts outside the CDR3, the full variable domain is DAMVIQNPRYQVTQFGKPVTLSCSQTLNHNVMYWYQQKSSQAPKLLFHYYDKDFNNEADTPDNFQSRRPNTSFCFLDIRSPGLGDTAMYLCATSRRGGVDYNEQFFGPGTRLTVL.

This clonotype has just a few counts. The chain's CDR3 is CASSPGVESSYEQYF. As DNA, the CDR3 is TGTGCCAGCTCACCGGGGGTAGAAAGCTCCTACGAGCAGTACTTC. The chain joins TRBV18 to TRBJ2-7; either TRBD1 or TRBD2 may fit D (5 bases each). Germline-derived CDR1 and CDR2 are KGHSH and LQKENI. CDR3 length: 15 residues. Trimming removed 3 bases at V and 0 bases at J, with 12 bases between.

The chain carries TRBV5-1 and TRBJ2-2; TRBD2 aligns across 12 bases. Germline values: CDR1 SGHRS, CDR2 YFSETQ. The CDR3 covers 17 residues. The ends lost 1 base at V and 2 bases at J; junction bases unmatched: 3. CDR3: CASSLRTSGKNTGELFF. The DNA of the CDR3 is TGCGCCAGCAGCTTGCGGACTAGCGGGAAAAACACCGGGGAGCTGTTTTTT.